Listed below are T cell receptor beta chains from one sample, sequenced in a study of cytomegalovirus exposure and HLA in healthy donors. TCRdb's table, derived via immunoSEQ multiplex PCR, lists solely in-frame clones and lacks some. This sample has 200,000 to 250,000 clones, with 70% to 85% found just once. Sample: PBMCs. The receptors stem from a girl aged 2 to 9 in good health and CMV-seronegative. The CDR3 runs from the conserved cysteine through the conserved F or W. D genes are given only for firm matches. The size of a clone is reported for some rows only, either as once, few or many, or as a class for expanded clones.

D	J	V	length	size	CDR3	DNA
NA	TRBJ2-7	TRBV27	13	once	CASSLSGSYEQYF	TGTGCCAGCAGTTTATCCGGGTCCTACGAGCAGTACTTC
TRBD1	TRBJ1-5	TRBV2	14	NA	CASSEGQGDQPQHF	TGTGCCAGCAGTGAAGGCCAGGGGGATCAGCCCCAGCATTTT
NA	TRBJ1-1	TRBV5-1	16	NA	CASSVGGSTRGAEAFF	TGCGCCAGCAGCGTTGGGGGGTCGACTCGGGGCGCTGAAGCTTTCTTT
TRBD1	TRBJ1-5	TRBV6-1	16	once	CASSGNRGNGNQPQHF	TGTGCCAGCAGTGGAAACAGGGGAAACGGAAATCAGCCCCAGCATTTT
NA	TRBJ2-3	TRBV12-5	20	NA	CASGLAPVPREDRRTDTQYF	TGTGCTAGTGGTTTGGCCCCCGTCCCAAGGGAGGACCGGCGCACAGATACGCAGTATTTT
TRBD1	TRBJ1-1	TRBV11-2	13	NA	CASRMTGSTEAFF	TGTGCCAGCAGAATGACAGGGAGTACTGAAGCTTTCTTT
TRBD1	TRBJ1-5	TRBV19	15	NA	CASSILGGRNQPQHF	TGTGCCAGTAGTATTTTAGGGGGCCGCAATCAGCCCCAGCATTTT
TRBD2	TRBJ2-7	TRBV27	14	NA	CASSRLAGAYEQYF	TGTGCCAGCAGTAGACTAGCGGGGGCCTACGAGCAGTACTTC
TRBD2	TRBJ2-1	TRBV14	16	NA	CASSRLGLAGELEQFF	TGTGCCAGCAGCCGGTTGGGACTAGCGGGAGAATTAGAGCAGTTCTTC
TRBD1	TRBJ1-1	TRBV18	20	NA	CASSPIAPGNYRGGNTEAFF	TGTGCCAGCTCACCCATCGCCCCGGGAAATTACAGGGGCGGGAACACTGAAGCTTTCTTT
NA	TRBJ2-7	TRBV7-2	11	NA	CASRTAYEQYF	TGTGCCAGCAGGACTGCCTACGAGCAGTACTTC
TRBD2	TRBJ2-7	TRBV9	15	NA	CASSVDPSGRREQYF	TGTGCCAGCAGCGTAGATCCAAGCGGGAGGCGAGAGCAGTACTTC
NA	TRBJ1-5	TRBV28	16	NA	CASSLWDLPSNQPQHF	TGTGCCAGCAGTTTATGGGACTTACCATCTAATCAGCCCCAGCATTTT
TRBD2	TRBJ2-1	TRBV9	15	NA	CASSVPSGSYNEQFF	TGTGCCAGCAGCGTTCCTAGCGGGAGTTACAATGAGCAGTTCTTC
TRBD2	TRBJ2-5	TRBV7-2	18	NA	CASSLGELAGDLPETQYF	TGTGCCAGCAGCTTAGGAGAACTAGCGGGGGACCTCCCGGAGACCCAGTACTTC
NA	TRBJ1-1	TRBV2	11	few	CATTGEAEAFF	TGTGCCACCACAGGAGAGGCTGAAGCTTTCTTT
NA	TRBJ2-5	TRBV4-1	12	NA	CASSQDGEIQYF	TGCGCCAGCAGCCAAGATGGGGAGATCCAGTACTTC
NA	TRBJ1-6	TRBV9	14	few	CASSVQAYNSPLHF	TGTGCCAGCAGCGTACAGGCCTATAATTCACCCCTCCACTTT
TRBD1	TRBJ2-2	TRBV10-3	14	few	CAIRSTGPTGELFF	TGTGCCATCAGATCGACAGGGCCCACCGGGGAGCTGTTTTTT
TRBD1	TRBJ1-2	TRBV7-2	14	NA	CASSSTGVRYGYTF	TGTGCCAGCAGCTCGACAGGGGTCCGATATGGCTACACCTTC
NA	TRBJ2-1	TRBV25-1	16	NA	CASSGSGVSSYNEQFF	TGTGCCAGCAGTGGATCGGGGGTTAGCTCCTACAATGAGCAGTTCTTC
NA	TRBJ1-2	TRBV10-3	13	few	CAISVDTGYGYTF	TGTGCCATCAGTGTTGATACAGGGTATGGCTACACCTTC
TRBD2	TRBJ2-3	TRBV5-4	16	NA	CASSTKRGAATDTQYF	TGTGCCAGCAGCACCAAGCGGGGGGCCGCCACAGATACGCAGTATTTT
TRBD2	TRBJ2-6	TRBV4-1	17	NA	CASSRDGRQGGANVLTF	TGCGCCAGCAGCCGAGACGGGAGGCAAGGAGGGGCCAACGTCCTGACTTTC
TRBD1	TRBJ2-3	TRBV10-3	14	NA	CAIRGTGGTDTQYF	TGTGCCATCAGGGGGACAGGGGGCACAGATACGCAGTATTTT
TRBD1	TRBJ1-2	TRBV10-2	17	NA	CASRGRGQGAINYGYTF	TGCGCCAGCAGGGGAAGGGGACAGGGGGCGATTAACTATGGCTACACCTTC
NA	TRBJ1-1	TRBV11-2	14	NA	CASSLVIPDTEAFF	TGTGCCAGCAGCTTAGTAATCCCTGACACTGAAGCTTTCTTT
TRBD2	TRBJ2-3	TRBV15	17	NA	CATSRDPSGRGTDTQYF	TGTGCCACCAGCAGAGACCCTAGCGGGAGAGGCACAGATACGCAGTATTTT
TRBD1	TRBJ1-2	TRBV7-9	15	NA	CSGDLGQGMNYGYTF	TGTTCCGGCGATTTGGGACAGGGGATGAACTATGGCTACACCTTC
TRBD2	TRBJ2-3	TRBV5-6	14	NA	CASSFGKGGDTQYF	TGTGCCAGCAGCTTCGGAAAGGGAGGGGATACGCAGTATTTT
NA	TRBJ1-1	TRBV18	12	NA	CASSAEGGRAFF	TGTGCCAGCTCCGCTGAGGGGGGGAGAGCTTTCTTT
TRBD2	TRBJ2-2	TRBV27	19	NA	CASSLNPTSGGLNTGELFF	TGTGCCAGCAGTTTAAATCCGACTAGCGGGGGGCTGAACACCGGGGAGCTGTTTTTT
TRBD2	TRBJ2-5	TRBV5-1	17	NA	CASSPGLAGGLPETQYF	TGCGCCAGCAGCCCCGGACTAGCGGGAGGTCTCCCAGAGACCCAGTACTTC
TRBD2	TRBJ2-1	TRBV5-6	16	NA	CASSLAGRELYNEQFF	TGTGCCAGCAGCTTGGCCGGGAGGGAGCTATACAATGAGCAGTTCTTC
NA	TRBJ1-1	TRBV29-1	11	NA	CSVHGLPGAFF	TGCAGCGTACACGGTCTCCCGGGAGCTTTCTTT
NA	TRBJ1-1	TRBV6-1	13	NA	CASSGQGWTEAFF	TGTGCCAGCAGTGGCCAGGGATGGACTGAAGCTTTCTTT
NA	TRBJ1-1	TRBV5-6	15	few	CASSPWLLVNTEAFF	TGTGCCAGCAGCCCCTGGTTACTGGTGAACACTGAAGCTTTCTTT
NA	TRBJ1-6	TRBV10-3	14	NA	CAIAVEGFNSPLHF	TGTGCCATCGCGGTTGAGGGCTTCAATTCACCCCTCCACTTT
TRBD1	TRBJ2-1	TRBV5-8	15	once	CASSPPNAGTGVPFF	TGTGCCAGTAGTCCCCCAAACGCCGGGACAGGGGTTCCGTTCTTC
NA	TRBJ2-5	TRBV11-2	15	few	CASSLAGRGQETQYF	TGTGCCAGCAGCTTAGCAGGGCGGGGTCAAGAGACCCAGTACTTC
TRBD1	TRBJ2-1	TRBV4-1	15	NA	CASQGESAVRNEQFF	TGCGCCAGTCAGGGGGAAAGCGCTGTCCGCAATGAGCAGTTCTTC
TRBD2	TRBJ2-1	TRBV27	16	NA	CASSLRLAGRYNEQFF	TGTGCCAGCAGTTTGCGACTAGCGGGACGATACAATGAGCAGTTCTTC
TRBD2	TRBJ2-2	TRBV7-9	15	NA	CASSGSGGNTGELFF	TGTGCCAGCAGCGGTAGCGGGGGGAACACCGGGGAGCTGTTTTTT
NA	TRBJ1-1	TRBV6-1	14	few	CASSSGQTNTEAFF	TGTGCCAGCAGTTCCGGACAGACGAACACTGAAGCTTTCTTT
NA	TRBJ1-1	TRBV7-9	14	NA	CASSSSLRGGEAFF	TGTGCCAGCAGCTCGAGTTTACGGGGTGGTGAAGCTTTCTTT
TRBD2	TRBJ2-1	TRBV7-9	18	NA	CASRPGRVRTSGGNEQFF	TGTGCCAGCAGACCGGGACGGGTGAGGACTAGCGGGGGCAATGAGCAGTTCTTC
NA	TRBJ1-1	TRBV29-1	13	NA	CSVARIMNTEAFF	TGCAGCGTTGCGCGGATTATGAACACTGAAGCTTTCTTT
NA	TRBJ1-6	TRBV10-2	16	NA	CASSESAGDWGRPLHF	TGCGCCAGCAGTGAGTCCGCGGGAGATTGGGGTCGGCCCCTCCACTTT
TRBD1	TRBJ2-4	TRBV2	16	few	CASSVGRGLAKNIQYF	TGTGCCAGCAGTGTCGGCAGGGGGCTAGCCAAAAACATTCAGTACTTC
NA	TRBJ2-1	TRBV10-2	17	NA	CASSESGGSGWHNEQFF	TGCGCCAGCAGTGAGTCGGGGGGTTCCGGCTGGCACAATGAGCAGTTCTTC
NA	TRBJ2-4	TRBV5-6	13	NA	CASSLVSGNIQYF	TGTGCCAGCAGCTTGGTTTCCGGGAACATTCAGTACTTC
NA	TRBJ2-6	TRBV5-1	15	NA	CASSPGTIGANVLTF	TGCGCCAGCAGCCCGGGAACCATTGGGGCCAACGTCCTGACTTTC
TRBD1	TRBJ2-7	TRBV19	14	NA	CASSMGQGAYEQYF	TGTGCCAGTAGTATGGGACAGGGGGCCTACGAGCAGTACTTC
TRBD1	TRBJ1-1	TRBV4-1	14	NA	CASATGQGNTEAFF	TGCGCCAGCGCAACGGGACAGGGGAACACTGAAGCTTTCTTT
NA	TRBJ2-3	TRBV7-9	17	NA	CASSSTTDTESGDTQYF	TGTGCCAGCAGCTCCACCACCGACACGGAAAGTGGAGATACGCAGTATTTT
NA	TRBJ1-1	TRBV20-1	11	few	CSATLYTEAFF	TGCAGTGCTACACTCTACACTGAAGCTTTCTTT
NA	TRBJ1-5	TRBV6-1	13	NA	CASSDRVHQPQHF	TGTGCCAGCAGTGACAGGGTACATCAGCCCCAGCATTTT
NA	TRBJ1-1	TRBV15	16	NA	CATSRDGDLRNTEAFF	TGTGCCACCAGCAGAGATGGGGACTTAAGGAACACTGAAGCTTTCTTT
NA	TRBJ2-7	TRBV9	14	NA	CASSVQPYSYEQYF	TGTGCCAGCAGCGTCCAACCCTACTCCTACGAGCAGTACTTC
NA	TRBJ1-2	TRBV7-9	14	few	CASSLDRFNYGYTF	TGTGCCAGCAGCTTAGACAGGTTCAACTATGGCTACACCTTC